This TCR beta chain was obtained from a study of T cells in Graves' hyperthyroidism and ophthalmopathy (dated by TCRdb to the late 2010s). As for the study more broadly: Peripheral blood samples were taken at initial diagnosis, before any treatment was given. A discovery cohort of around 100 patients, approximately 45 with Graves' ophthalmopathy and approximately 60 with stable Graves' hyperthyroidism, was used to find distinguishing TCR V-J signatures. For training and testing, the 100 or so patients in the discovery cohort were randomly divided in a 7:3 ratio. According to the paper, TCR Vbeta CDR3 sequencing was carried out on over 130 peripheral blood samples, which came from fewer than 50 ophthalmopathy, 70 to 80 hyperthyroidism and about 17 progressor patients. After sampling, hyperthyroidism patients received methimazole starting at 30 mg daily, and ophthalmopathy patients received high-dose intravenous methylprednisolone. An independent validation cohort of under 20 hyperthyroidism patients and some 15 patients who later progressed to ophthalmopathy tested prospective prediction of ophthalmopathy. In addition, the study compared T-cell repertoires in thyroid tissue and in blood from about 6 Graves' hyperthyroidism patients.

TCR beta CDR3 regions were amplified from RNA transcripts. The TCR CDR3 was subjected to a first round of RT-PCR using the HTBI primer set and the Qiagen OneStep RT-PCR kit. The libraries were constructed in a second round of multiplex PCR and then size-selected and purified. Libraries were sequenced paired-end with 100 bp reads on an Illumina HiSeq2000. The authors' pipeline ran thus. SOAPnuke was used to process the raw data, with reads discarded if the reads contained adapters or uncalled bases, had a mean Phred below 15, or lacked an exact constant-primer or identifier match. High-quality paired reads were merged using COPE v1.2.5, and each unique nucleotide sequence was defined as a clonotype. MiTCR v1.1 was used to align the clonotypes against IMGT TRBV, TRBD and TRBJ reference segments. Only V-J combinations with frequency above 0.0001, covering 99% to 99.2% of repertoires, were analysed. A TCS score was defined as the ratio between F50 (clonal expansion) and ExV (chaos), using BLOSUM62-based TCRdist between CDR3 peptides within each V-J. Welch's t-statistics and random forest reduced approximately 520 V-J features to 10 to 15, which were used in a naive Bayes classifier (R e1071). The similarity between thyroid and blood repertoires was quantified using the Morisita-Horn index. TCRdb itself trimmed the public reads at Q25 with fastp, ran MiXCR and retained productive beta chains. Rows are combined by CDR3 protein, so each entry shows the most common genes and DNA. The V and J calls here are based on TCRdb, not the publication. This sample lists about 840,000 distinct CDR3 sequences; over 35% were detected once. The ten largest clones add up to about 8.9% of the sample.

Results and caveats for the whole study, not just this receptor: In validation, progression to ophthalmopathy was predicted by the model with nearly 71% sensitivity and roughly 76% specificity, a median of roughly 6.4 months before onset. In cross-validation, a model built on a 13 V-J signature told ophthalmopathy apart from stable hyperthyroidism with under 90% sensitivity and roughly 82% specificity, and in testing the same model reached 80%/75%. Sample size was not statistically predetermined, and blinding of investigators to group allocation was not performed. Most expanded thyroid clonotypes (frequency above 0.001) were also found in blood, which suggests that blood repertoires may mirror thyroid immune responses.

For CDR1 and CDR2, the germline V gene lists SGHVS and FQNEAQ. V is trimmed back by 5 bases and J by 4 bases, and the junction contains 11 bases that no gene match accounts for. There are 15 amino acids in the CDR3, from cysteine to phenylalanine inclusive. Only the CDR3 part of the read is kept: 45 bases, read in frame from the first base. Stable Graves' hyperthyroidism was defined as the absence of progression to ophthalmopathy over 18 months of follow-up. Hyperthyroidism patients were newly diagnosed, with disease duration under 2 months, and aged 18 to 65 years. Exclusion was applied to patients with uncontrolled infections, other autoimmune diseases, pregnancy or lactation. Clinical symptoms, serum thyroxine and TRAb, thyroid ultrasound, and orbital computed tomography formed the basis for the diagnoses. Ficoll-Paque density gradient centrifugation was used to isolate PBMCs from 8 to 10 ml of fresh peripheral blood. Total RNA was extracted using Trizol reagent, and RNA quality was assessed on an Agilent 2100 Bioanalyzer.

This clonotype was recorded a few times. Its cognate antigen has yet to be identified. The record has no base qualities; no much larger clone is one base away. The chain joins TRBV7-8 to TRBJ2-7; TRBD2 agrees with 7 junctional bases. The clonotype was recovered from a man between 18 and 35 years old with Graves' hyperthyroidism. Sequencing used blood. The CDR3 region has the sequence CASSPETSILYEQYF. The sequenced DNA is TGTGCCAGCAGCCCTGAGACTAGCATACTTTACGAGCAGTACTTC. The entire variable domain, with the stretches around the CDR3 drawn from the reference TRBV7-8 and TRBJ2-7 proteins, is GAGVSQSPRYKVAKRGQDVALRCDPISGHVSLFWYQQALGQGPEFLTYFQNEAQLDKSGLPSDRFFAERPEGSVSTLKIQRTQQEDSAVYLCASSPETSILYEQYFGPGTRLTVT.